One and the same sample provided the 9 T cell receptor beta chains below, sequenced in a study of blood T cells in healthy people across ages. For the second PCR, which ran for about 6 to 11 cycles, a sample-barcoded 5' primer and a J-beta primer mix were used. TCRdb itself ran the 5' RACE reads through MiXCR, one entry per CDR3 protein. In the table there are 910,000 or so distinct CDR3 sequences, roughly half of which are singletons. Sequencing was performed on blood. These receptors were obtained from a woman aged 60 to 75 in good health.

The V call is TRBV15, the J call TRBJ1-2; TRBD1 is a possible D gene (5 bases). Trimming pared 4 bases from V and 8 bases from J, leaving 20 bases between. Germline CDR1 reads LNHNV; CDR2 reads YYDKDF (reference sequence). CDR3 length equals 15 residues. This chain's CDR3 is CATSKSGSGPRGYTF. As DNA, the CDR3 is TGTGCCACCAGCAAGTCAGGGTCGGGGCCTAGGGGCTACACCTTC.

V is TRBV7-2 and J is TRBJ1-4; the D is unclear. Trimming pared 0 bases from V and 3 bases from J, leaving 8 bases between. The V gene's germline CDR1 is SGHTA and CDR2 FQGNSA. The CDR3 is 15 residues long. CDR3 DNA sequence: TGTGCCAGCAGCTTAGCAGGGTCGGCTAATGAAAAACTGTTTTTT. This codes for CASSLAGSANEKLFF. Full variable domain (rest looked up from reference TRBV7-2 and TRBJ1-4): GAGVSQSPSNKVTEKGKDVELRCDPISGHTALYWYRQSLGQGLEFLIYFQGNSAPDKSGLPSDRFSAERTGGSVSTLTIQRTQQEDSAVYLCASSLAGSANEKLFFGSGTQLSVL.

This sequence joins TRBV4-1 and TRBJ2-1; D unclear. There are 12 residues in the CDR3. Trimming shortened V by 2 bases and J by 6 bases, and 5 bases separated the two germline ends. Germline CDR1 is MGHRA and CDR2 is YSYEKL. The CDR3, as DNA: TGCGCCAGCAGCCAAAATAGCAATGAGCAGTTCTTC. This translates into CASSQNSNEQFF.

The chain joins TRBV29-1 to TRBJ2-5; D call uncertain. CDR1 SQVTM and CDR2 ANQGSEA come from the germline V gene. The V end was cut by 4 bases, the J end by 4 bases, with 10 bases between. The CDR3 spans 12 residues. The CDR3 reads CSVAAMGETQYF. The CDR3 bases are TGCAGCGTTGCCGCTATGGGAGAGACCCAGTACTTC. The full variable domain, with the rest looked up from reference TRBV29-1 and TRBJ2-5, is SAVISQKPSRDICQRGTSLTIQCQVDSQVTMMFWYRQQPGQSLTLIATANQGSEATYESGFVIDKFPISRPNLTFSTLTVSNMSPEDSSIYLCSVAAMGETQYFGPGTRLLVL.

This clonotype occurred a few times. The chain couples TRBV5-1 to TRBJ2-7; the D gene is possibly TRBD1 (5 bases). Deletions cut 0 bases from V and 3 bases from J, with 22 bases between. The CDR3 consists of 18 residues. Looked up from germline, CDR1 is SGHRS and CDR2 is YFSETQ. The CDR3, as DNA: TGCGCCAGCAGCTTGGGCCCGGTAAACAGGCTACGAGACTACGAGCAGTACTTC. Protein: CASSLGPVNRLRDYEQYF.

The V call is TRBV20-1, the J call TRBJ2-3; either TRBD1 or TRBD2 may supply D (5 bases each). The CDR3 has 14 residues. Per germline, CDR1 DFQATT and CDR2 SNEGSKA (reference sequence). V was trimmed by 4 bases and J by 0 bases, leaving 11 bases between them. CDR3: CSAMRDGSTDTQYF. The DNA of the CDR3 is TGCAGTGCTATGAGGGACGGAAGCACAGATACGCAGTATTTT.

The chain has TRBV2 and TRBJ1-1; D remains ambiguous. In germline, CDR1 is SNHLY, CDR2 FYNNEI. The CDR3 has 13 amino acids. The V gene lost 4 bases and the J gene lost 3 bases, with 9 bases spanning the gap. The DNA of the CDR3 is TGTGCCAGCAGTGTCGTCTCCTACACTGAAGCTTTCTTT. It is translated as CASSVVSYTEAFF.

V gene TRBV5-1 combines with J gene TRBJ2-5; TRBD1 is a possible D gene (6 bases). Germline lookup yields CDR1 SGHRS and CDR2 YFSETQ. The ends were cut back, 0 bases at V and 4 bases at J, with 13 bases in the middle. The CDR3 extends over 15 amino acids. CDR3 sequence reads: CASSLGARGRETQYF. In DNA, the CDR3 is TGCGCCAGCAGCTTGGGTGCAAGGGGGAGAGAGACCCAGTACTTC.

The chain combines TRBV28 with TRBJ2-3, with 7 bases matching TRBD2. CDR1 is MDHEN, CDR2 SYDVKM, per germline. This CDR3 spans 16 amino acids. The V and J ends lost 7 bases and 3 bases, in that order; junction bases with no gene match: 13. CDR3: CASTPRLGLLTDTQYF. The CDR3 DNA follows: TGTGCCAGCACCCCTCGGTTGGGACTACTAACAGATACGCAGTATTTT.